These T cell receptor beta chains were read from a single sample in a study of blood T cell repertoires in COVID-19. Generated by immunoSEQ multiplex PCR, the TCRdb table keeps only in-frame clones and is missing some. The sample shows more than 400,000 clones, about 92% of them seen only once. The sequencing sample was made of PBMCs or T cells enriched from blood (not recorded which). The receptor source for this set is a man aged 18 to 30 who had recovered from COVID-19. CDR3s include the opening cysteine and the closing phenylalanine or tryptophan. D genes are given only for firm matches. Clone size is not always given. Where it is, it says once, few, many or a class for expanded clones.

clone size	D gene	V gene	J gene	CDR3 protein	CDR3 DNA
once	-	TRBV6-2/TRBV6-3	TRBJ1-2	CASSYGEASGYTF	TGTGCCAGCAGTTATGGCGAGGCGTCTGGCTACACCTTC
-	-	TRBV7-8	TRBJ1-5	CATGINQPQHF	TGTGCCACCGGGATAAATCAGCCCCAGCATTTT
-	TRBD1	TRBV18	TRBJ1-5	CASSSGQGRGQPQHF	TGTGCCAGCTCATCGGGACAGGGGAGGGGTCAGCCCCAGCATTTT
-	TRBD1	TRBV7-8	TRBJ1-5	CASSLRDRVGPQPQHF	TGTGCCAGCAGCCTAAGGGACAGGGTAGGACCTCAGCCCCAGCATTTT
-	TRBD2	TRBV28	TRBJ2-7	CAINSGSGYEQYF	TGTGCCATCAATAGCGGGAGTGGCTACGAGCAGTACTTC
-	-	TRBV5-6	TRBJ2-3	CASSLAGASDTQYF	TGTGCCAGCAGCTTGGCAGGGGCTTCAGATACGCAGTATTTT
-	TRBD1	TRBV9	TRBJ1-1	CASSVTGARNTEAFF	TGTGCCAGCAGCGTGACAGGGGCCCGGAACACTGAAGCTTTCTTT
-	TRBD2	TRBV29-1	TRBJ2-1	CSVETSHEQFF	TGCAGCGTGGAGACTAGCCATGAGCAGTTCTTC
-	TRBD2	TRBV11-1	TRBJ2-1	CASSLAGGRRSNEQFF	TGTGCCAGCAGCTTAGCGGGCGGGAGGAGGTCCAATGAGCAGTTCTTC
-	TRBD1	TRBV4-1	TRBJ1-6	CASSHEGRDRNSPLHF	TGCGCCAGCAGCCATGAAGGCCGGGACAGGAATTCACCCCTCCACTTT
-	TRBD2	TRBV19	TRBJ2-7	CASSRGRDYPTEQYF	TGTGCCAGTAGTAGAGGCCGGGACTACCCAACCGAGCAGTACTTC
few	-	TRBV2	TRBJ1-4	CASQEGGGDEKLFF	TGTGCCAGCCAGGAGGGAGGAGGGGATGAAAAACTGTTTTTT
-	-	TRBV10-1	TRBJ1-2	CASSAGGTYGYTF	TGCGCCAGCAGTGCTGGGGGGACCTATGGCTACACCTTC
few	TRBD1	TRBV5-5	TRBJ2-3	CASSLGSGQFTDTQYF	TGTGCCAGCAGCTTAGGGTCGGGACAGTTCACAGATACGCAGTATTTT
-	-	TRBV2	TRBJ1-3	CASSGGNSGNTIYF	TGTGCCAGCAGTGGCGGTAACTCTGGAAACACCATATATTTT
-	TRBD2	TRBV27	TRBJ2-7	CASSTLPGLAGDEQYF	TGTGCCAGCAGTACACTCCCGGGACTAGCGGGAGACGAGCAGTACTTC
-	TRBD1	TRBV28	TRBJ2-2	CASSSGTGGLNTGELFF	TGTGCCAGCAGTTCTGGAACAGGGGGATTGAACACCGGGGAGCTGTTTTTT
-	TRBD1	TRBV7-9	TRBJ1-4	CASSLGDREHEKLFF	TGTGCCAGCAGCTTAGGTGACAGGGAGCATGAAAAACTGTTTTTT
-	-	TRBV19	TRBJ1-4	CASHQGIAEKLFF	TGTGCCAGCCACCAGGGAATAGCTGAAAAACTGTTTTTT
-	-	TRBV9	TRBJ1-1	CASSVISYTGRNTEAFF	TGTGCCAGCAGCGTAATTTCTTATACAGGGCGGAACACTGAAGCTTTCTTT
-	TRBD2	TRBV5-4	TRBJ2-7	CASSRADSGRAWGEQYF	TGTGCCAGCAGCCGCGCAGATAGCGGGAGGGCCTGGGGAGAGCAGTACTTC
-	-	TRBV2	TRBJ1-5	CASSPQVQPQHF	TGTGCCAGCAGCCCCCAGGTTCAGCCCCAGCATTTT
-	-	TRBV30	TRBJ1-4	CAWTQYSEKLFF	TGTGCCTGGACACAGTACAGTGAAAAACTGTTTTTT
once	TRBD2	TRBV5-1	TRBJ2-1	CASSFSGGAVEQFF	TGCGCCAGCAGCTTTAGCGGGGGGGCAGTTGAGCAGTTCTTC
-	TRBD2	TRBV4-1	TRBJ2-1	CASSPRGATSGRENEQFF	TGCGCCAGCAGCCCCCGGGGGGCGACTAGCGGGAGGGAAAATGAGCAGTTCTTC
-	-	TRBV4-1	TRBJ1-4	CASSQQGRSGEKLFF	TGCGCCAGCAGCCAACAGGGGCGGAGCGGTGAAAAACTGTTTTTT
-	-	TRBV2	TRBJ2-5	CASTEALETQYF	TGTGCCAGCACAGAGGCGTTGGAGACCCAGTACTTC
-	-	TRBV6-5	TRBJ1-1	CASKNTGLGTEAFF	TGTGCCAGCAAGAACACAGGGCTTGGGACTGAAGCTTTCTTT
-	TRBD1	TRBV2	TRBJ1-3	CASSGQGSSGNTIYF	TGTGCCAGCAGCGGACAGGGTAGCTCTGGAAACACCATATATTTT
-	TRBD2	TRBV3-1/TRBV3-2	TRBJ2-1	CASSQDPAGVDYEQFF	TGTGCCAGCAGCCAAGATCCGGCGGGAGTGGACTACGAGCAGTTCTTC
-	-	TRBV5-1	TRBJ1-2	CASSYQKQGKAFYGYTF	TGCGCCAGCAGCTATCAGAAACAGGGAAAGGCGTTCTATGGCTACACCTTC
-	-	TRBV7-2	TRBJ1-4	CASSLARGRTTNEKLFF	TGTGCCAGCAGCTTAGCACGGGGGAGGACAACTAATGAAAAACTGTTTTTT
once	-	TRBV27	TRBJ2-7	CASRDSYRLYEQYF	TGTGCCAGCAGAGACAGTTATCGACTCTACGAGCAGTACTTC
once	-	TRBV28	TRBJ1-2	CASSSSGGFGYTF	TGTGCCAGCAGTTCATCCGGGGGGTTTGGCTACACCTTC
-	-	TRBV2	TRBJ1-6	CASSYRRLDNSPLHF	TGTGCCAGCAGTTACAGGCGCCTAGATAATTCACCCCTCCACTTT
-	TRBD1	TRBV5-4	TRBJ2-7	CASSLRTGRGRNEQYF	TGTGCCAGCAGCTTAAGAACGGGCAGGGGGCGGAACGAGCAGTACTTC
-	-	TRBV7-2	TRBJ2-2	CASSFRRWNTGELFF	TGTGCCAGCAGCTTCCGTCGGTGGAACACCGGGGAGCTGTTTTTT
few	-	TRBV19	TRBJ1-5	CASKGQPAQPQHF	TGTGCCAGTAAAGGACAGCCAGCACAGCCCCAGCATTTT
-	-	TRBV9	TRBJ1-2	CASSVGGQDYGYTF	TGTGCCAGCAGCGTAGGGGGGCAAGACTATGGCTACACCTTC
-	-	TRBV19	TRBJ1-5	CASSYGGVLWGNQPQHF	TGTGCCAGTAGTTACGGGGGGGTACTCTGGGGCAATCAGCCCCAGCATTTT